The 18 T cell receptor beta chains below all came from one sample that was sequenced in a study of read filtering for tumor transcriptome and immune sequencing. The library was built from 400 ng RNA with molecular barcoded adaptors for alpha/delta and beta/gamma chains. In TCRdb, the reads were re-called with MiXCR into one record per CDR3 protein. The sample lists about 50,000 distinct CDR3 sequences; around 20% were seen once. Sequencing was performed on a population of CD138-negative cells sorted from bone marrow. The receptors were sampled from a donor over 35 with multiple myeloma.

The CDR3 DNA sequence: TGTGCCAGCAGCCAGGGGGCCGGCAACAAGGGTAAAAACATTCAGTACTTC. Amino acid sequence: CASSQGAGNKGKNIQYF. The chain employs TRBV7-9 and TRBJ2-4, with 8 bases matching TRBD1. V was clipped by 5 bases and J by 4 bases; unmatched bases: 13. CDR1 is SEHNR, CDR2 FQNEAQ, per germline (reference sequence). There are 17 residues in the CDR3.

This clonotype has a count of ten or more. A read error may account for a junction end that differs from germline. This chain connects TRBV29-1 to TRBJ2-6; no definite D call. Per germline, CDR1 SQVTM and CDR2 ANQGSEA. CDR3 size: 14 residues. The DNA for the CDR3 is TGCATCGTTTTCTCGTCTTCTGGGGCCAACGTCCTGACTTTC. Translated, it gives CIVFSSSGANVLTF. Together with reference TRBV29-1 and TRBJ2-6, the CDR3 gives the full variable domain: SAVISQKPSRDICQRGTSLTIQCQVDSQVTMMFWYRQQPGQSLTLIATANQGSEATYESGFVIDKFPISRPNLTFSTLTVSNMSPEDSSIYLCIVFSSSGANVLTFGAGSRLTVL.

Turning to this clonotype: A much larger clone is a single base away; this may be a read error. The chain carries TRBV20-1 and TRBJ2-1; possible D gene TRBD2, 5 bases. The germline V gene encodes CDR1 DFQATT and CDR2 SNEGSKA (reference sequence). The CDR3 contains 13 residues. CDR3 DNA sequence: TGCGGTGCTAGCCCTGGGAGTGGCAATGAGCAGTTCTTC. Its translation: CGASPGSGNEQFF.

Details on this clonotype: A read error may explain this, as a much larger clone is one base away. The chain couples TRBV10-3 to TRBJ2-2, with 7 bases aligning to TRBD1. J was trimmed by 1 base and V by 6 bases; bases with no gene match: 11. This CDR3 is built from 17 residues. Germline loops: CDR1 ENHRY, CDR2 SYGVKD. The CDR3 region is CAIRIGTATQNTGELFF. The CDR3, as DNA: TGTGCCATCAGGATCGGGACAGCCACACAGAACACCGGGGAGCTGTTTTTT.

This clonotype was counted many times. The chain combines TRBV20-1 with TRBJ2-1; 8 bases are a match to TRBD2. Trimming at V came to 6 bases and at J to 0 bases, leaving 7 bases not matched to a gene. Germline V gene lookup returns CDR1 DFQATT and CDR2 SNEGSKA (reference sequence). The CDR3 spans 15 residues. The CDR3 DNA reads as TGCAGTGCCCCGGGGGGGGCCAGCTCCTACAATGAGCAGTTCTTC. Translated: CSAPGGASSYNEQFF.

This clonotype has at least ten counts. This chain connects TRBV10-3 to TRBJ2-5, with 8 bases that match TRBD2. Per germline, CDR1 ENHRY and CDR2 SYGVKD. CDR3 length: 15 residues. Trimming removed 6 bases from V and 1 base from J; junction bases left unmatched: 7. CDR3 region: CAIRRAGDIQETQYF. The CDR3 DNA reads TGTGCCATCAGAAGAGCGGGAGACATCCAAGAGACCCAGTACTTC.

This clonotype was counted at least ten times. This chain links TRBV2 with TRBJ2-7; D possibly corresponds to TRBD2 (6 bases). Per the germline V gene, CDR1 is SNHLY and CDR2 is FYNNEI. Trimming left V 4 bases short and J 7 bases short, with 20 bases between. The CDR3 length is 15 residues. The CDR3 DNA reads TGTGCCAGCAGTGGCCTCCTGGCGGGATGGGGTGAGCAGTACTTC. Translating it yields CASSGLLAGWGEQYF.

The table lists this clonotype with many counts. CDR3 in amino acids: CATSAGTDTQYF. The CDR3 DNA reads as TGTGCCACCAGTGCCGGCACAGATACGCAGTATTTT. V usage is TRBV24-1 and J usage is TRBJ2-3; D remains unclear. Deletions cut 5 bases from V and 1 base from J, with 3 bases between. CDR1 and CDR2 from the germline V gene are KGHDR and SFDVKD. The CDR3 is 12 residues long.

There are a few counts of this clonotype. The V and J genes are TRBV20-1 and TRBJ2-1; 9 bases are a match to TRBD2. The CDR3 loop spans 15 amino acids. The V segment lost 0 bases and the J segment 7 bases; nucleotides outside the gene matches: 7. The germline V gene has CDR1 DFQATT and CDR2 SNEGSKA (reference sequence). The CDR3 region has the DNA TGCAGTGCTAGAGAACGCGGGAGGGCCGGGAATGAGCAGTTCTTC. Its translation is CSARERGRAGNEQFF.

A note on this clonotype: This may be a read error, as it is one base from a much larger clone. The rearrangement uses TRBV19 and TRBJ2-7; 13 nucleotides align to TRBD2. CDR1 LNHDA and CDR2 SQIVND come from the germline V gene (reference sequence). There are 16 residues in the CDR3. CDR3 protein: CASRGLAGTSSFEQYF. CDR3 in DNA: TGTGCCAGTAGGGGACTAGCGGGGACTAGCTCCTTCGAGCAGTACTTC. Variable domain in full (rest from reference TRBV19 and TRBJ2-7): DGGITQSPKYLFRKEGQNVTLSCEQNLNHDAMYWYRQDPGQGLRLIYYSQIVNDFQKGDIAEGYSVSREKKESFPLTVTSAQKNPTAFYLCASRGLAGTSSFEQYFGPGTRLTVT.

This clonotype was seen a few times. This sequence may be a read error, since a much larger clone differs from it by one base. The gene calls are TRBV27 and TRBJ2-3; no reliable D call. Per germline, CDR1 MNHEY and CDR2 SMNVEV (reference sequence). The CDR3 runs to 15 residues. This CDR3 reads CAGRTTRTNTDTQYF. CDR3 DNA: TGTGCCGGCAGGACCACCCGGACCAACACAGATACGCAGTATTTT.

About this clonotype itself: A read error may explain this, as a much larger clone is one base away. The chain employs TRBV11-1 and TRBJ2-4; tentative D call: TRBD1 (6 bases). V was clipped by 7 bases and J by 8 bases, with 15 bases between them. Germline V gives CDR1 SGHAT, CDR2 FQDESV (reference sequence). The CDR3 consists of 13 residues. The CDR3 DNA is TGTGCCAGCAACTCATACAGGGATCACATTCAGTACTTC. Residues: CASNSYRDHIQYF.

A remark on this clonotype: This CDR3 is missing its conserved last phenylalanine or tryptophan, likely due to a read error. This chain joins TRBV29-1 and TRBJ2-7; 11 bases are shared with TRBD2. CDR1 and CDR2 (germline): SQVTM, ANQGSEA. CDR3 size: 14 residues. Trimming at V came to 0 bases and at J to 2 bases, leaving 0 bases not matched to a gene. CDR3 nucleotides: TGCAGCGTTGAAGAACTAGCGGGGGCCTACGAGCAGTACCTC. Its translation is CSVEELAGAYEQYL.

This clonotype was picked up many times. The chain carries TRBV20-1 and TRBJ2-1; 9 nucleotides line up with TRBD1. This CDR3 region has 14 residues. Germline CDR1 DFQATT, CDR2 SNEGSKA (reference sequence). V lost 6 bases, J lost 6 bases, and 9 bases stayed unmatched. This CDR3 reads CSAEPGQGSNEQFF. CDR3 bases: TGCAGTGCCGAACCGGGACAGGGCTCCAATGAGCAGTTCTTC.

The chain carries TRBV2 and TRBJ2-3, with D unclear. The CDR3 contains 11 residues. V was cut by 11 bases and J by 6 bases, with 12 bases left in between. Germline V CDR1 and CDR2: SNHLY, FYNNEI. The CDR3 sequence is CAPRNGDTQYF. CDR3 in DNA: TGTGCCCCCCGGAATGGCGATACGCAGTATTTT.

This clonotype was counted at least ten times. V is TRBV27 and J is TRBJ2-1; 7 bases match TRBD2. Germline trimming cut 3 bases from V and 5 bases from J; bases unmatched to any gene: 4. Germline lookup yields CDR1 MNHEY and CDR2 SMNVEV (reference sequence). This CDR3 contains 14 residues. The CDR3 sequence: CASSLGLSNNEQFF. Written as DNA, the CDR3 is TGTGCCAGCAGTTTGGGACTATCCAACAATGAGCAGTTCTTC.

There are many counts of this clonotype. V and J are TRBV5-1 and TRBJ1-1, with D possibly matching TRBD1 (5 bases). Trimming cost V 2 bases and J 1 base, with 15 bases left between them. Germline CDR1 is SGHRS and CDR2 is YFSETQ. The CDR3 runs to 16 residues. CDR3 in amino acids: CASSFEIRARNTEAFF. CDR3 sequence (DNA): TGCGCCAGCAGCTTTGAGATCAGGGCCCGGAACACTGAAGCTTTCTTT.

This clonotype has just a few counts. V and J are TRBV19 and TRBJ2-1, with 14 nucleotides matching TRBD2. Germline values: CDR1 LNHDA, CDR2 SQIVND (reference sequence). The V and J ends lost 4 bases and 6 bases, in that order; junction bases with no gene match: 2. This CDR3 contains 15 residues. The CDR3 sequence: CASSRLAGGTNEQFF. The CDR3 DNA reads TGTGCCAGTAGTAGACTAGCGGGAGGGACCAATGAGCAGTTCTTC.